The 21 T cell receptor beta chains presented below share a single source sample, sequenced in a study of T cell clonotyping in hematopoietic cell transplantation. Time point indicated: recipient sample about 28 days before transplant, after cytoreduction. Method: immunoSEQ multiplex PCR; TCRdb's copy keeps in-frame clones and lacks some. Found here are about 27,000 clones, roughly 70% of them singletons; the top ten hold approximately 5.9%. This material consisted of peripheral blood mononuclear cells, taken before stem cell transplant. The source is a man over 45 with myelodysplastic syndrome. Some clones in this sample may be carry-over from other donors' samples.

The chain couples TRBV6-1 to TRBJ2-7; D unresolved. The V and J ends lost 5 bases and 7 bases respectively, with 18 bases between them. The CDR3 totals 14 residues. In germline, CDR1 is MNHNS, CDR2 SASEGT. CDR3 region: CASSPRPLHWEQYF. CDR3 DNA sequence: TGTGCCAGCAGTCCTCGACCCCTACACTGGGAGCAGTACTTC.

This chain joins TRBV4-3 and TRBJ2-3, with D unclear. CDR1 LGHNA and CDR2 YSLEER come from the germline V gene. Trimming removed 4 bases from V and 1 base from J, with 12 bases in between. The length of the CDR3 is 15 residues. CDR3: CASSRDRTGTDTQYF. CDR3 in DNA: TGCGCCAGCAGCCGGGATCGCACTGGCACAGATACGCAGTATTTT.

The rearrangement joins TRBV28 to TRBJ1-2; D is undetermined. This CDR3 region has 14 residues. Germline V gene data show CDR1 as MDHEN and CDR2 as SYDVKM. V was trimmed by 2 bases and J by 7 bases, leaving 14 bases between them. CDR3 in amino acids: CASSLTGARGGYTF. The CDR3 DNA follows: TGTGCCAGCAGTTTAACCGGTGCCCGGGGTGGCTACACCTTC.

V usage is TRBV30 and J usage is TRBJ2-1, with TRBD2 matching 8 bases. V gave up 0 bases and J gave up 9 bases; unmatched junction bases: 4. The germline V gene encodes CDR1 GTSNPN and CDR2 SVGIG (reference sequence). The CDR3 consists of 13 residues. CDR3 loop: CAWSVAGVAEQFF. CDR3 bases: TGTGCCTGGAGTGTAGCGGGAGTGGCTGAGCAGTTCTTC. Variable domain in full (rest from reference TRBV30 and TRBJ2-1): SQTIHQWPATLVQPVGSPLSLECTVEGTSNPNLYWYRQAAGRGLQLLFYSVGIGQISSEVPQNLSASRPQDRQFILSSKKLLLSDSGFYLCAWSVAGVAEQFFGPGTRLTVL.

The genes are TRBV30 and TRBJ1-6; D unclear. Per the germline V gene, CDR1 is GTSNPN and CDR2 is SVGIG (reference sequence). The V end was cut by 8 bases, the J end by 9 bases, with 14 bases between. The CDR3 loop spans 12 amino acids. CDR3 loop: CATADISSPLHF. The CDR3 bases are TGTGCCACTGCCGACATTAGTTCACCCCTCCACTTT.

J is TRBJ2-3 and V is TRBV29-1, with D possibly TRBD1 on 5 matching bases. Germline V gives CDR1 SQVTM, CDR2 ANQGSEA. The germline V and J ends were trimmed by 7 bases and 6 bases, with 14 bases remaining between them. CDR3 length: 12 amino acids. CDR3 bases: TGCAGCGGTTGGACGGCAGGGGATACGCAGTATTTT. It yields the protein CSGWTAGDTQYF.

This clone appeared a single time. The chain uses TRBV29-1 and TRBJ2-5; TRBD2 might be the D (5 bases). V lost 3 bases and J 7 bases, leaving 12 bases between the germline ends. CDR1 is SQVTM, CDR2 ANQGSEA, per germline. This CDR3 has 12 amino acids. The DNA for the CDR3 is TGCAGCGTTGAGGAGGAACTAGGGACCCAGTACTTC. Translation gives CSVEEELGTQYF.

The rearrangement links TRBV7-6 to TRBJ2-7; D might be TRBD1 (6 bases). Germline CDR1 reads SGHVS; CDR2 reads FNYEAQ. Trimming took off 5 bases at V and 5 bases at J, with 13 bases between the two ends. This CDR3 is built from 13 residues. The CDR3 protein is CASSLNRAHEQYF. The CDR3 region has the DNA TGTGCCAGCAGCCTTAACAGGGCGCACGAGCAGTACTTC.

The rearrangement uses TRBV29-1 and TRBJ2-3; D possibly corresponds to TRBD1 (5 bases). Germline CDR1 reads SQVTM; CDR2 reads ANQGSEA. V lost 2 bases to trimming and J lost 5 bases, with 11 bases between them. CDR3 size: 13 residues. The CDR3 DNA is TGCAGCGTTGAATTCCAGGGTTTAGATACGCAGTATTTT. It encodes CSVEFQGLDTQYF.

The V gene is TRBV6-1, the J gene TRBJ1-4, with D perhaps TRBD1 (6 bases). The CDR3 runs to 14 residues. Trimming took off 2 bases at V and 7 bases at J, with 11 bases between the two ends. Germline-derived CDR1 and CDR2 are MNHNS and SASEGT. CDR3 nucleotides: TGTGCCAGCAGTGAACAGGGGCCGGGTGAAAAACTGTTTTTT. It encodes CASSEQGPGEKLFF.

The rearrangement uses TRBV6-5 and TRBJ1-5; the match to TRBD1 covers 7 bases. Germline V gene lookup returns CDR1 MNHEY and CDR2 SVGAGI. The CDR3 is 14 amino acids. Germline trimming cut 5 bases from V and 6 bases from J; bases unmatched to any gene: 7. The CDR3 DNA sequence: TGTGCCAGCAGTGACAACAGGGGAGGTCAGCCCCAGCATTTT. Amino acid sequence: CASSDNRGGQPQHF.

The rearrangement links TRBV5-1 to TRBJ2-7; 7 bases line up with TRBD2. Germline V lookup: CDR1 SGHRS, CDR2 YFSETQ. Germline trimming cut 0 bases from V and 1 base from J; bases unmatched to any gene: 7. The CDR3 is 16 residues long. The CDR3 DNA reads TGCGCCAGCAGCTTGGCGGGCGGGACTACGTCCTACGAGCAGTACTTC. It encodes CASSLAGGTTSYEQYF.

This clone has a single count. V and J are TRBV2 and TRBJ1-5; D ambiguous. CDR3 length equals 15 residues. Germline CDR1 and CDR2: SNHLY and FYNNEI. With 9 bases removed from V and 0 bases from J, the gap between germline ends came to 15 bases. CDR3 coding DNA: TGTGCCAGTTCGGTAATGGGAAGTAGCAATCAGCCCCAGCATTTT. Protein product: CASSVMGSSNQPQHF. Based on the CDR3 plus reference TRBV2 and TRBJ1-5, the full variable domain is EPEVTQTPSHQVTQMGQEVILRCVPISNHLYFYWYRQILGQKVEFLVSFYNNEISEKSEIFDDQFSVERPDGSNFTLKIRSTKLEDSAMYFCASSVMGSSNQPQHFGDGTRLSIL.

This clone was counted between two and nine times. The genes are TRBV6-1 and TRBJ1-2, with no clear D. This CDR3 has 14 amino acids. Trimming took 7 bases from V and 6 from J, leaving 18 bases between them. Germline loops: CDR1 MNHNS, CDR2 SASEGT. The CDR3 nucleotides read TGTGCCAGCATAAAGGGTCGCCTTGGAGATGGCTACACCTTC. As protein: CASIKGRLGDGYTF.

This sequence joins TRBV30 and TRBJ2-3, with 9 bases fitting TRBD2. Per germline, CDR1 GTSNPN and CDR2 SVGIG (reference sequence). With V trimmed by 2 bases and J by 3 bases, 3 bases remained unmatched. The CDR3 is made up of 14 amino acids. CDR3 DNA sequence: TGTGCCTGGAGTAAGGGACTAGCTACAGATACGCAGTATTTT. Amino acid sequence: CAWSKGLATDTQYF. The full variable domain, with the rest looked up from reference TRBV30 and TRBJ2-3, is SQTIHQWPATLVQPVGSPLSLECTVEGTSNPNLYWYRQAAGRGLQLLFYSVGIGQISSEVPQNLSASRPQDRQFILSSKKLLLSDSGFYLCAWSKGLATDTQYFGPGTRLTVL.

This clone was counted only a few times. V and J are TRBV11-2 and TRBJ1-2; D remains ambiguous. Germline lookup yields CDR1 SGHAT and CDR2 FQNNGV. The V end was cut by 4 bases, the J end by 4 bases, with 7 bases between. The CDR3 is 12 amino acids. DNA for the CDR3: TGTGCCAGCAGCTCCCGCTCCTATGGCTACACCTTC. Translation: CASSSRSYGYTF.

Here the CDR3 reads CASSYGAEETQYF. In nucleotides, the CDR3 is TGTGCCAGTAGTTATGGGGCGGAAGAGACCCAGTACTTC. The rearrangement links TRBV19 to TRBJ2-5; D is possibly TRBD1 (5 bases). The germline V and J ends were trimmed by 5 bases and 3 bases, with 10 bases remaining between them. The CDR3 extends over 13 amino acids. Germline values: CDR1 LNHDA, CDR2 SQIVND (reference sequence). Looking up the rest from reference TRBV19 and TRBJ2-5 gives the full variable domain: DGGITQSPKYLFRKEGQNVTLSCEQNLNHDAMYWYRQDPGQGLRLIYYSQIVNDFQKGDIAEGYSVSREKKESFPLTVTSAQKNPTAFYLCASSYGAEETQYFGPGTRLLVL.

The rearrangement uses TRBV25-1 and TRBJ1-4, with unresolved D. Germline assignment: CDR1 MGHDK and CDR2 SYGVNS. The V and J ends lost 2 bases and 15 bases respectively, with 13 bases between them. The CDR3 is made up of 12 amino acids. CDR3 sequence: CASSEIDSLLFF. The CDR3 nucleotides are TGTGCCAGCAGTGAAATCGATTCTTTGTTGTTTTTT.

Only a few counts were recorded for this clone. The CDR3 reads CSVRTNTEAFF. CDR3 sequence (DNA): TGCAGCGTCCGAACAAACACTGAAGCTTTCTTT. The V gene is TRBV29-1, the J gene TRBJ1-1; no firm D call. This CDR3 is 11 amino acids long. Trimming shortened V by 6 bases and J by 2 bases, and 7 bases separated the two germline ends. Germline CDR1 and CDR2: SQVTM and ANQGSEA.

V usage is TRBV6-5 and J usage is TRBJ1-2; D remains ambiguous. Trimming shortened V by 3 bases and J by 7 bases, and 9 bases separated the two germline ends. The CDR3 covers 12 residues. Looked up from germline, CDR1 is MNHEY and CDR2 is SVGAGI. This chain's CDR3 is CASSYHRGGYTF. DNA for the CDR3: TGTGCCAGCAGTTATCACCGGGGTGGCTACACCTTC.

The rearrangement uses TRBV28 and TRBJ2-7; D is ambiguous. Trimming left V 1 base short and J 4 bases short, with 5 bases between. CDR1 and CDR2 (germline): MDHEN, SYDVKM. The CDR3 spans 12 residues. CDR3 sequence (DNA): TGTGCCAGCAGTTTATCGGGTTACGAGCAGTACTTC. Its protein is CASSLSGYEQYF.